This T cell receptor (beta chain) emerged from a study of CD8+ T cells in alopecia areata. Whole-study context: Oral tofacitinib (5 to 10 mg twice daily) was administered to treated patients.

Overall study findings and caveats: Uncertainty remains about how baseline CD8+ expansion links to response, with one nonresponder.

The germline V gene encodes CDR1 SQVTM and CDR2 ANQGSEA. The CDR3 consists of 12 residues. Deletions cut 6 bases from V and 2 bases from J, with 8 bases between. Treatment meaning: oral pan-JAK inhibitor, 5-10 mg twice daily. Concerning this clone itself: Antigen specificity is unknown.

Following RNA extraction, reverse transcription yielded cDNA that acted as the sequencing template. Clones were sequenced by immunoSEQ multiplex PCR, and TCRdb holds only the in-frame ones, with some missing. The data contain roughly 210,000 clones, over 40% of them seen just once; the ten biggest clones take up 2.6%. This TCR was sampled from a human donor with alopecia areata. This material consisted of CD4+ T cells sorted from blood, taken at approximately week 37, from a patient treated with tofacitinib. The chain links TRBV29-1 to TRBJ1-5, with no clear D. CDR3 DNA sequence: TGCAGCGTGGGCGGGGGCAATCAGCCCCAGCATTTT. Translating gives CSVGGGNQPQHF.